These 21 T cell receptor beta chains came from one sample sequenced in a study of cytomegalovirus exposure and HLA in healthy donors (dated by TCRdb to between 2016 and 2019). The library was produced with the immunoSEQ multiplex PCR assay. TCRdb took over this immuneACCESS table, retaining in-frame rearrangements with V and J assigned. Such tables are incomplete; in checked studies, under half of the missing clones stem from an unresolved V gene, and the remainder is unexplained. For this sample there are approximately 230,000 clones; roughly 90% appear just once. The ten largest clones represent around 12% of the sample. Sequencing was performed on PBMCs. The receptors here all came from a man aged 18 to 30 in good health and CMV-seropositive.

This chain links TRBV5-1 with TRBJ2-1, with D unresolved. The CDR3 contains 17 residues. With 2 bases removed from V and 0 bases from J, the gap between germline ends came to 15 bases. The germline V gene encodes CDR1 SGHRS and CDR2 YFSETQ. The CDR3 DNA is TGCGCCAGCAGCTTCGGTCATCCGGGTGGCTCCTACAATGAGCAGTTCTTC. It translates to CASSFGHPGGSYNEQFF.

This clone was counted once. The chain carries TRBV5-1 and TRBJ1-2, with TRBD1 identical over 7 bases. The CDR3 has 15 residues. Germline V lookup: CDR1 SGHRS, CDR2 YFSETQ. Losses at the gene ends were 3 bases for V and 3 bases for J; bases not matched to a gene: 8. CDR3 coding DNA: TGCGCCAGCAGCTCCGGGACAGCCAACTACTATGGCTACACCTTC. Encoded protein: CASSSGTANYYGYTF.

The chain couples TRBV5-5 to TRBJ2-7; 8 bases fit TRBD1. With V trimmed by 0 bases and J by 3 bases, 2 bases remained unmatched. Germline CDR1 is SGHKS and CDR2 is YYEKEE (reference sequence). CDR3 length equals 14 residues. Here the CDR3 DNA reads TGTGCCAGCAGCTTGGGCAGGGGGCGCTACGAGCAGTACTTC. It yields the protein CASSLGRGRYEQYF.

This chain uses TRBV19 with TRBJ1-5; TRBD1 matches 9 bases. The CDR3 runs to 15 residues. With 5 bases clipped from V and 5 bases from J, the junction kept 7 bases outside the gene matches. The germline gives CDR1 LNHDA, CDR2 SQIVND (reference sequence). The CDR3 region has the DNA TGTGCCAGTAGTGGGGGACAGGGTAGTTATCAGCCCCAGCATTTT. Protein sequence: CASSGGQGSYQPQHF.

A few counts support this clone. J is TRBJ2-1 and V is TRBV19, with TRBD1 as a possible D gene (6 bases). This CDR3 comprises 11 residues. The V gene's germline CDR1 is LNHDA and CDR2 SQIVND (reference sequence). Trimming left V 6 bases short and J 8 bases short, with 8 bases between. CDR3 amino acids: CASRDRHEQFF. In DNA, the CDR3 is TGTGCCAGTAGGGACAGACATGAGCAGTTCTTC.

The chain employs TRBV12-5 and TRBJ1-5, with D unclear. Germline CDR1 LGHNT, CDR2 FRNRAP. CDR3 length: 11 residues. The V end lost 6 bases, the J end lost 4 bases, and 4 bases lay between the germline ends. The DNA of the CDR3 is TGTGCTAGTGGGCAGAATCAGCCCCAGCATTTT. It specifies CASGQNQPQHF.

Only one count was recorded for this clone. The gene calls are TRBV6-5 and TRBJ2-7, with D possibly matching TRBD2 (6 bases). Trimming cost V 7 bases and J 1 base, with 17 bases left between them. Per the germline V gene, CDR1 is MNHEY and CDR2 is SVGAGI. The CDR3 spans 15 residues. CDR3 bases: TGTGCCAGCACCCGAGACGGGGAGGTATCCTACGAGCAGTACTTC. Encoded protein: CASTRDGEVSYEQYF.

V and J are TRBV28 and TRBJ1-1; 7 positions match TRBD1. The V gene end was trimmed by 4 bases and the J gene end by 4 bases; junction bases not matched to a gene: 6. Per germline, CDR1 MDHEN and CDR2 SYDVKM. The CDR3 sequence is 14 residues long. Here the CDR3 reads CASSSFDRVTEAFF. CDR3 DNA: TGTGCCAGCAGTTCCTTCGACAGGGTCACTGAAGCTTTCTTT.

This clone has just a few counts. The chain couples TRBV5-6 to TRBJ1-2, with a possible D match to TRBD1 (6 bases). This CDR3 contains 13 residues. Trimming removed 1 base at V and 10 bases at J, with 14 bases between. Per the germline V gene, CDR1 is SGHDT and CDR2 is YYEEEE. CDR3 coding DNA: TGTGCCAGCAGCTTGTGGCAGGGGAGTGACTACACCTTC. It is translated as CASSLWQGSDYTF.

This chain links TRBV5-4 with TRBJ1-1, with D unresolved. With 0 bases removed from V and 11 bases from J, the gap between germline ends came to 11 bases. The germline CDR1 and CDR2 sequences are SGHNT and YYREEE (reference sequence). The CDR3 runs 12 residues. CDR3 nucleotide sequence: TGTGCCAGCAGCTTGGGTTGGGGAGGTGCTTTCTTT. It is translated as CASSLGWGGAFF.

V usage is TRBV5-1 and J usage is TRBJ2-2, with 8 positions matching TRBD2. CDR1 SGHRS and CDR2 YFSETQ come from the germline V gene. Trimming cost V 1 base and J 0 bases; bases outside gene matches: 5. The CDR3 has 17 amino acids. The CDR3 DNA is TGCGCCAGCAGCTTGTTACTAGCGGCCACGAACACCGGGGAGCTGTTTTTT. Translating it yields CASSLLLAATNTGELFF.

The V gene is TRBV4-3, the J gene TRBJ2-7; possible D gene TRBD2, 5 bases. The CDR3 is 15 amino acids. V dropped 1 base and J dropped 0 bases, with 10 bases sitting between them. In germline, CDR1 is LGHNA, CDR2 YSLEER. CDR3 sequence (DNA): TGCGCCAGCAGCCAAGCGGGGTCGGGCTCCTACGAGCAGTACTTC. This gives the protein CASSQAGSGSYEQYF.

The chain employs TRBV5-6 and TRBJ2-4; D not resolved. Trimming took 5 bases from V and 0 from J, leaving 9 bases between them. Looked up from germline, CDR1 is SGHDT and CDR2 is YYEEEE. The CDR3 is made up of 14 amino acids. The CDR3 protein is CASSTWGAKNIQYF. Written as DNA, the CDR3 is TGTGCCAGCAGTACGTGGGGAGCCAAAAACATTCAGTACTTC.

The rearrangement joins TRBV2 to TRBJ2-1; tentative D call: TRBD1 (6 bases). The V gene's germline CDR1 is SNHLY and CDR2 FYNNEI. This CDR3 has 12 residues. With 6 bases removed from V and 9 bases from J, the gap between germline ends came to 12 bases. Here the CDR3 DNA reads TGTGCCAGCAGGGGGACACTCAGTGAGCAGTTCTTC. It encodes CASRGTLSEQFF.

The table lists this clone with a count of one. The identical CDR3 is also encoded by other nucleotide sequences in the sample. J is TRBJ1-5 and V is TRBV30; D possibly corresponds to TRBD1 (6 bases). Germline V CDR1 and CDR2: GTSNPN, SVGIG (reference sequence). CDR3 length: 15 amino acids. Deletions cut 2 bases from V and 0 bases from J, with 11 bases between. DNA of the CDR3: TGTGCCTGGAGTTCAGGGGTTTATAGCAATCAGCCCCAGCATTTT. Translated: CAWSSGVYSNQPQHF.

The CDR3 sequence is CASSYGTTYNYGYTF. The CDR3 DNA sequence: TGTGCCAGCAGTTACGGGACAACTTATAACTATGGCTACACCTTC. The chain carries TRBV6-6 and TRBJ1-2; possibly TRBD1 for D (6 bases). The CDR3 covers 15 residues. V was cut by 2 bases and J by 1 base, with 11 bases left in between. Germline CDR1 is MNHNY and CDR2 is SVGAGI (reference sequence).

The gene calls are TRBV7-6 and TRBJ1-5; no firm D call. The germline CDR1 and CDR2 sequences are SGHVS and FNYEAQ. Between the trimmed V and J ends, which lost 8 bases and 0 bases, there was a span of 11 bases. The CDR3 consists of 14 residues. The CDR3 protein is CASPSGVSNQPQHF. As DNA, the CDR3 is TGTGCCAGCCCAAGCGGGGTTAGCAATCAGCCCCAGCATTTT.

This clone was counted a few times. The chain carries TRBV5-1 and TRBJ1-2; no firm D call. Germline V gene sequence: CDR1 SGHRS, CDR2 YFSETQ. V was pared by 0 bases and J by 4 bases, with 10 bases between. The CDR3 spans 14 residues. The CDR3 spells CASSLDDYTYGYTF. The CDR3 nucleotides are TGCGCCAGCAGCTTGGACGATTATACCTATGGCTACACCTTC.

This chain joins TRBV11-3 and TRBJ2-2, with D possibly TRBD2 on 6 matching bases. Per germline, CDR1 SGHNT and CDR2 YENEEA. CDR3 length: 13 amino acids. V lost 4 bases to trimming and J lost 6 bases, with 9 bases between them. The CDR3 spells CASSWTNSGELFF. The CDR3 region has the DNA TGTGCCAGCAGCTGGACTAATTCCGGGGAGCTGTTTTTT.

CDR3 region: CASSLNIQYF. In DNA, the CDR3 is TGTGCCAGCAGTTTAAACATTCAGTACTTC. The rearrangement joins TRBV27 to TRBJ2-4; D is undetermined. CDR1 and CDR2 from the germline V gene are MNHEY and SMNVEV (reference sequence). This CDR3 has 10 residues. The V end lost 2 bases, the J end lost 7 bases, and 0 bases lay between the germline ends.

The V and J genes are TRBV5-5 and TRBJ2-1; TRBD1 matches 7 bases. The CDR3 runs 14 residues. Germline lookup yields CDR1 SGHKS and CDR2 YYEKEE (reference sequence). With V trimmed by 0 bases and J by 4 bases, 1 base remained unmatched. CDR3 residues: CASSLDRGYNEQFF. The CDR3 nucleotides read TGTGCCAGCAGCTTGGACAGGGGTTACAATGAGCAGTTCTTC. The entire variable domain, with the rest obtained from reference TRBV5-5 and TRBJ2-1, is as follows: DAGVTQSPTHLIKTRGQQVTLRCSPISGHKSVSWYQQVLGQGPQFIFQYYEKEERGRGNFPDRFSARQFPNYSSELNVNALLLGDSALYLCASSLDRGYNEQFFGPGTRLTVL.